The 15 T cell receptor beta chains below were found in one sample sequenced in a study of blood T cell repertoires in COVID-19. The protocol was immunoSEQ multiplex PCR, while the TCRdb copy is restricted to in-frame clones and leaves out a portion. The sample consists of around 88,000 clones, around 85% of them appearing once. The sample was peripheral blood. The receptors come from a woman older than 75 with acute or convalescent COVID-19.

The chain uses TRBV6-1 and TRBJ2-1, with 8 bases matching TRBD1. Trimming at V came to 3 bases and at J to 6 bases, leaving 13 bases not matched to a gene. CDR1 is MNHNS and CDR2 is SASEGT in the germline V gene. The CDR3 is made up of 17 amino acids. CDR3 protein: CASSDTERRGLGNEQFF. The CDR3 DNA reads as TGTGCCAGCAGTGATACCGAACGCAGGGGGCTGGGCAATGAGCAGTTCTTC.

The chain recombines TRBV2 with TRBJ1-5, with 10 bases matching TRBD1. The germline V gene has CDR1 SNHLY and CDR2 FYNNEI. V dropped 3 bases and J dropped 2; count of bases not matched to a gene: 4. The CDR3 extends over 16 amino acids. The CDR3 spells CASSDRTGGGNQPQHF. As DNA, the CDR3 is TGTGCCAGCAGTGACCGGACAGGGGGTGGCAATCAGCCCCAGCATTTT.

CDR3 sequence: CASRVQRTSDTQYF. The CDR3 DNA reads as TGCGCCAGCAGGGTCCAGCGGACCTCAGATACGCAGTATTTT. The J gene is TRBJ2-3, the V gene TRBV5-1; TRBD2 is a possible D gene (5 bases). In germline, CDR1 is SGHRS, CDR2 YFSETQ. V shed 5 bases and J shed 4 bases, with 14 bases lying between them. There are 14 residues in the CDR3.

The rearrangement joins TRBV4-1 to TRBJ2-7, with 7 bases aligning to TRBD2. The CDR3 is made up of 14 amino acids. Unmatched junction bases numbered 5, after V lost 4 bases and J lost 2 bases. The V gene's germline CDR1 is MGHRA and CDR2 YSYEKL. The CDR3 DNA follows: TGCGCCAGCAGCCCCATGGGGGGGACCTACGAGCAGTACTTC. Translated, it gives CASSPMGGTYEQYF.

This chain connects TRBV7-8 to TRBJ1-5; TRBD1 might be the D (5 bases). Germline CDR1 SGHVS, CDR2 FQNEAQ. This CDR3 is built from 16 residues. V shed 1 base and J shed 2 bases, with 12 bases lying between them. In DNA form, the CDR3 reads TGTGCCAGCAGCTTAGATCCCGGGGGACGCAATCAGCCCCAGCATTTT. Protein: CASSLDPGGRNQPQHF.

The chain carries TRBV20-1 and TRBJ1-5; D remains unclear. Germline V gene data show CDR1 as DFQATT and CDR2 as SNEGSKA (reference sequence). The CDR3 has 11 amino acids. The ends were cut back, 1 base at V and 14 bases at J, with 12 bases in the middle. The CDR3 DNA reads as TGCAGTGCTAGAGTCCAAAATCAGAAGCATTTT. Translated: CSARVQNQKHF.

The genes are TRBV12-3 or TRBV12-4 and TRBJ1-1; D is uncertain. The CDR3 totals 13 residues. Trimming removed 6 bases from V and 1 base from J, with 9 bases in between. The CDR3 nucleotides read TGTGCCAGCAGACGACTAGAGAACACTGAAGCTTTCTTT. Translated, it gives CASRRLENTEAFF.

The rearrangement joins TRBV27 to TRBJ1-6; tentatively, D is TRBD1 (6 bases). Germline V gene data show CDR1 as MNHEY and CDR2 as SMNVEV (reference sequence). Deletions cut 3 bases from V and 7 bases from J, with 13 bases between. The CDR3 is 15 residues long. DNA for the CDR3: TGTGCCAGCAGTTTGAAAAACAGGGCGAATTCACCCCTCCACTTT. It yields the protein CASSLKNRANSPLHF.

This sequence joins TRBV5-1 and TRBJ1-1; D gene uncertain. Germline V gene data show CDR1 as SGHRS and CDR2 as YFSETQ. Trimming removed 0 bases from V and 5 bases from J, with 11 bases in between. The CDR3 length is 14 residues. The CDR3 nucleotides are TGCGCCAGCAGCTTGGCCGGGTCAGAGACTGAAGCTTTCTTT. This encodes CASSLAGSETEAFF. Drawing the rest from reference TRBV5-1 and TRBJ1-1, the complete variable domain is KAGVTQTPRYLIKTRGQQVTLSCSPISGHRSVSWYQQTPGQGLQFLFEYFSETQRNKGNFPGRFSGRQFSNSRSEMNVSTLELGDSALYLCASSLAGSETEAFFGQGTRLTVV.

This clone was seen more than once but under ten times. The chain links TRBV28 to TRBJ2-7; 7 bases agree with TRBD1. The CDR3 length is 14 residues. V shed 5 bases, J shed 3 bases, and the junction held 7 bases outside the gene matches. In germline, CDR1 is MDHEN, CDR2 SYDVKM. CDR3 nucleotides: TGTGCCAGCAGTCAGACAGGGAGTGTCTACGAGCAGTACTTC. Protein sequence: CASSQTGSVYEQYF.

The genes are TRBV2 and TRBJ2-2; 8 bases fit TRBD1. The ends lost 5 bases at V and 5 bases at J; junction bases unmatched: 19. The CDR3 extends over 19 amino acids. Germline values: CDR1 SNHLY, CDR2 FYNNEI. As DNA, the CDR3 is TGTGCCAGCAGTAGAGTCCCGACAGGGGTGGGGAAAAAAACCGGGGAGCTGTTTTTT. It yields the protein CASSRVPTGVGKKTGELFF.

The CDR3 here is CASSVPGSSGNTIYF. The CDR3, as DNA: TGTGCCAGCAGCGTTCCCGGTTCGTCTGGAAACACCATATATTTT. V is TRBV7-2 and J is TRBJ1-3; D remains unclear. The germline V and J ends were trimmed by 5 bases and 1 base, with 12 bases remaining between them. The CDR3 covers 15 residues. The germline V gene encodes CDR1 SGHTA and CDR2 FQGNSA.

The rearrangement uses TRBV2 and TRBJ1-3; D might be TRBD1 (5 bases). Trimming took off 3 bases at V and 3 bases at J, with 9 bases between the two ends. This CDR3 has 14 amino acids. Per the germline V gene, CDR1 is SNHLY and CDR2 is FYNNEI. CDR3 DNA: TGTGCCAGCAGTGATCAGGGAATTGGAAACACCATATATTTT. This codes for CASSDQGIGNTIYF.

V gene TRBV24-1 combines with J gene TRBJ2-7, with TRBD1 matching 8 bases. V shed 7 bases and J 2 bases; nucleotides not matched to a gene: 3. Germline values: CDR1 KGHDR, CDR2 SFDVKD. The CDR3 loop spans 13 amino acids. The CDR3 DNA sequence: TGTGCCACCAGGGACAGGGAACCCTACGAGCAGTACTTC. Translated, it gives CATRDREPYEQYF.

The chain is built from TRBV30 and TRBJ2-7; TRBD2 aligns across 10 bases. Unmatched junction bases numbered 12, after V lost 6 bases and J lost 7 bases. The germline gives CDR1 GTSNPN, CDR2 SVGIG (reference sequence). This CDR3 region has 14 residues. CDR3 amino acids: CACKASGLAWEQYF. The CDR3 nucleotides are TGTGCCTGTAAAGCCTCGGGACTAGCGTGGGAGCAGTACTTC.